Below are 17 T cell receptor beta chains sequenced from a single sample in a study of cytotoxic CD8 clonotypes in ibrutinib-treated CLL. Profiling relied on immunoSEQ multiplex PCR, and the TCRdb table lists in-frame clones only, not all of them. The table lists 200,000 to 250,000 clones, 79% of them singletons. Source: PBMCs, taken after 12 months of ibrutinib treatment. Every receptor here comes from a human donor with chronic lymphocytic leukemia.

The CDR3 region has the DNA TGTGCCAGCAGCCAAGTGACAGGGGGCGCCAAAAACATTCAGTACTTC. Encoded protein: CASSQVTGGAKNIQYF. This chain connects TRBV4-2 to TRBJ2-4; the match to TRBD1 covers 10 bases. Unmatched junction bases numbered 1, after V lost 1 base and J lost 1 base. The CDR3 is 16 residues long. Germline values: CDR1 LGHNA, CDR2 YNFKEQ.

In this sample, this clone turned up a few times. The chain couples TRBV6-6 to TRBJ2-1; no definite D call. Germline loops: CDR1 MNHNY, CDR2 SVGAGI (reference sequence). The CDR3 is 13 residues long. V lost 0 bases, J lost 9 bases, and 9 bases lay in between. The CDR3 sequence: CASSYSSRTEQFF. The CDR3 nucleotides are TGTGCCAGCAGTTACTCTTCCAGGACTGAGCAGTTCTTC.

The CDR3 DNA sequence: TGTGCCAGCAGACTTCGGGACAGGCTCACCGGGGAGCTGTTTTTT. Its protein product is CASRLRDRLTGELFF. The genes are TRBV6-6 and TRBJ2-2, with 8 positions matching TRBD1. This CDR3 has 15 amino acids. CDR1 and CDR2 (germline): MNHNY, SVGAGI (reference sequence). J gave up 4 bases and V 6 bases, and 7 bases lay outside the gene matches.

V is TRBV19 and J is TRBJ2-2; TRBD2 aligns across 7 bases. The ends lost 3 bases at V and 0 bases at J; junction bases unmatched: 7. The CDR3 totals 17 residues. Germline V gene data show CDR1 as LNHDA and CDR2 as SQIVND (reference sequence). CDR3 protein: CASSMYSSGTNTGELFF. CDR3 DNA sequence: TGTGCCAGTAGTATGTACTCTAGCGGAACGAACACCGGGGAGCTGTTTTTT.

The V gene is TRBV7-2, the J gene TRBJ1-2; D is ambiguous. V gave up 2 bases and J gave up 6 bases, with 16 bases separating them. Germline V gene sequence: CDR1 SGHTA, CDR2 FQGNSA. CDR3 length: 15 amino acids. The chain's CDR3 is CASSLSRFNLDGYTF. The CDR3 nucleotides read TGTGCCAGCAGCTTATCACGGTTTAACCTCGATGGCTACACCTTC.

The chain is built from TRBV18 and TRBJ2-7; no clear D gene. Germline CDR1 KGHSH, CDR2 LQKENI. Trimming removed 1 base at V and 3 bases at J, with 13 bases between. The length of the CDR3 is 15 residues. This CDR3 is CASSPRSAFLYEQYF. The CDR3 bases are TGTGCCAGCTCACCACGATCAGCCTTCCTCTACGAGCAGTACTTC. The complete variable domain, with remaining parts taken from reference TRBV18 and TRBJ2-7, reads NAGVMQNPRHLVRRRGQEARLRCSPMKGHSHVYWYRQLPEEGLKFMVYLQKENIIDESGMPKERFSAEFPKEGPSILRIQQVVRGDSAAYFCASSPRSAFLYEQYFGPGTRLTVT.

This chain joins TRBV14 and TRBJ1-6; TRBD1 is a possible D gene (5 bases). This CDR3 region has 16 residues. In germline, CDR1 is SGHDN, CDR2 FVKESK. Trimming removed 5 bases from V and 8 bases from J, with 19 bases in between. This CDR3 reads CASSTGTSWAYSPLHF. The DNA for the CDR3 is TGTGCCAGCAGCACCGGGACTTCCTGGGCATATTCACCCCTCCACTTT.

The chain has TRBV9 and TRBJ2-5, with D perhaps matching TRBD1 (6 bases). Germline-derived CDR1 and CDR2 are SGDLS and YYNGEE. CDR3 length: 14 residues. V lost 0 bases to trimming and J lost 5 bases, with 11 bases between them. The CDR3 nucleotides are TGTGCCAGCAGCGTAGGTGGGGGCGCCGAGACCCAGTACTTC. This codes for CASSVGGGAETQYF.

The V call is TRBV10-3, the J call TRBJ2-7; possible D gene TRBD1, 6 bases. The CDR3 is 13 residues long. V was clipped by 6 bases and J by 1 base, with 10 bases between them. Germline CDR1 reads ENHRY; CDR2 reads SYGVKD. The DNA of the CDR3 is TGTGCCATCAGCTACGGACAGTCCTACGAGCAGTACTTC. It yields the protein CAISYGQSYEQYF.

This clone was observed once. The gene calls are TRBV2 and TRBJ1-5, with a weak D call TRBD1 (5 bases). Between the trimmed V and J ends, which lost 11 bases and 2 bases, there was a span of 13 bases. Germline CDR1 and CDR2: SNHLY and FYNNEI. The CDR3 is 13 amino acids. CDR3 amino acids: CAGTGEGNQPQHF. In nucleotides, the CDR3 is TGTGCCGGGACGGGAGAGGGCAATCAGCCCCAGCATTTT.

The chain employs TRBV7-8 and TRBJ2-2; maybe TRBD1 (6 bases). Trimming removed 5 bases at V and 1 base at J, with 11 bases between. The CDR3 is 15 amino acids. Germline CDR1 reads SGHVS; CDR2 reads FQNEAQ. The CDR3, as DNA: TGTGCCAGCAGCCCCGGACAGCTGAACACCGGGGAGCTGTTTTTT. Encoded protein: CASSPGQLNTGELFF.

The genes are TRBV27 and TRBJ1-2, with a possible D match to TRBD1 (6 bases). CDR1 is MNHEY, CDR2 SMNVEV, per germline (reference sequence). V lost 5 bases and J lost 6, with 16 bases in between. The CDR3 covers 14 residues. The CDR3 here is CASSPQGRWDGYTF. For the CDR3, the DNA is TGTGCCAGCAGTCCACAGGGACGGTGGGATGGCTACACCTTC.

The CDR3 DNA sequence: TGCACCAGCAGCCAAGAGTCTAGCGGGTGGAAGTCCTACGAGCAGTACTTC. Translating gives CTSSQESSGWKSYEQYF. This rearrangement joins TRBV1 to TRBJ2-7; TRBD2, the table's D call, lacks a check against the DNA. TRBV1 is recorded as a pseudogene. The CDR3 spans 17 residues.

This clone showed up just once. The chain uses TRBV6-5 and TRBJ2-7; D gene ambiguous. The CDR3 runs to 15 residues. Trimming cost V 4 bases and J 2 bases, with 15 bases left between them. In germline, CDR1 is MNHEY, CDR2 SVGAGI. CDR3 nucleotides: TGTGCCAGCAGTTCCCCCGCGGATGCTACCTACGAGCAGTACTTC. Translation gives CASSSPADATYEQYF.

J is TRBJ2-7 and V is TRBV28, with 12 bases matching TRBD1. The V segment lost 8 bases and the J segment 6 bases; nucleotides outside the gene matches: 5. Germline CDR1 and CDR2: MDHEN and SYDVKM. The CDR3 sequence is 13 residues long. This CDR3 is CASRGTGGFEQYF. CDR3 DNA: TGTGCCAGCCGAGGGACAGGGGGCTTCGAGCAGTACTTC.

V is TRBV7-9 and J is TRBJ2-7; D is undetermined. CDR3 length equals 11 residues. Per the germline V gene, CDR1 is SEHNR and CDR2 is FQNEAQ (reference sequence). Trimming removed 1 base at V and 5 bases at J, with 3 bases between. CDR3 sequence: CASSLEDEQYF. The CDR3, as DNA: TGTGCCAGCAGCTTAGAGGACGAGCAGTACTTC.

The CDR3: CASSYSSGGMNTEAFF. CDR3 in DNA: TGTGCCAGCAGTTACTCATCGGGGGGAATGAACACTGAAGCTTTCTTT. The chain joins TRBV6-6 to TRBJ1-1; D perhaps matches TRBD1 (5 bases). V shed 0 bases and J shed 0 bases, with 11 bases lying between them. The germline CDR1 and CDR2 sequences are MNHNY and SVGAGI (reference sequence). This CDR3 has 16 residues.